Listed here are 26 T cell receptor beta chains from one sample, sequenced in a study of blood T cell repertoires in COVID-19. Assay used: immunoSEQ multiplex PCR; TCRdb lists only in-frame clones, some missing. Of some 200,000 clones in the sample, approximately 87% were seen once. The sequenced material came from PBMCs or T cells enriched from blood (not recorded which). The receptors derive from a woman aged 45-59 years in a cohort exposed to, infected with or recovered from COVID-19 (not recorded which).

The V and J genes are TRBV5-6 and TRBJ1-6; 7 bases match TRBD1. CDR3 length: 15 amino acids. Per germline, CDR1 SGHDT and CDR2 YYEEEE. The ends lost 2 bases at V and 10 bases at J; junction bases unmatched: 9. CDR3 sequence (DNA): TGTGCCAGCAGCTTAAACAGGGGACGTATGTCACCCCTCCACTTT. Translated: CASSLNRGRMSPLHF.

This chain connects TRBV7-9 to TRBJ1-6; D remains unclear. Trimming removed 5 bases at V and 7 bases at J, with 18 bases between. The CDR3 covers 16 residues. Germline loops: CDR1 SEHNR, CDR2 FQNEAQ (reference sequence). The CDR3 loop is CASSPFSERPNSPLHF. CDR3 nucleotide sequence: TGTGCCAGCAGCCCCTTCTCAGAGCGCCCGAATTCACCCCTCCACTTT. Filled out from reference TRBV7-9 and TRBJ1-6, the complete variable domain reads DTGVSQNPRHKITKRGQNVTFRCDPISEHNRLYWYRQTLGQGPEFLTYFQNEAQLEKSRLLSDRFSAERPKGSFSTLEIQRTEQGDSAMYLCASSPFSERPNSPLHFGNGTRLTVT.

The chain links TRBV7-3 to TRBJ2-2, with D perhaps matching TRBD2 (5 bases). The germline CDR1 and CDR2 sequences are SGHTA and FQGTGA. Trimming cost V 4 bases and J 6 bases, with 12 bases left between them. The CDR3 is 14 amino acids. The CDR3 DNA reads as TGTGCCAGCAGCTCCAGTTCGAGGGCCGGGGAGCTGTTTTTT. It translates to CASSSSSRAGELFF.

The gene calls are TRBV24-1 and TRBJ2-2; a weak D match, TRBD1 (6 bases). The CDR3 runs to 16 residues. Trimming took 7 bases from V and 4 from J, leaving 18 bases between them. Germline-derived CDR1 and CDR2 are KGHDR and SFDVKD. CDR3 nucleotide sequence: TGTGCCACCAGCCCGCCCAGGGGTAAGGGCACCGGGGAGCTGTTTTTT. This encodes CATSPPRGKGTGELFF.

V usage is TRBV3-1 (or the pseudogene TRBV3-2) and J usage is TRBJ2-1, with 8 bases lining up with TRBD2. Germline V gives CDR1 LGHDT, CDR2 YNNKEL (reference sequence). The V and J ends lost 1 base and 7 bases, in that order; junction bases with no gene match: 9. CDR3 length equals 16 residues. This chain's CDR3 is CASSQVEAGGRNEQFF. The CDR3 nucleotides are TGTGCCAGCAGCCAAGTTGAGGCGGGGGGCCGAAATGAGCAGTTCTTC.

J is TRBJ1-1 and V is TRBV19; D is perhaps TRBD1 (6 bases). This CDR3 is 12 amino acids long. Trimming cost V 7 bases and J 2 bases, with 8 bases left between them. Germline loops: CDR1 LNHDA, CDR2 SQIVND (reference sequence). CDR3 loop: CASKQGNTEAFF. The DNA of the CDR3 is TGTGCCAGTAAACAGGGAAACACTGAAGCTTTCTTT.

The V call is TRBV9, the J call TRBJ1-6; D may be TRBD1 (6 bases). Germline V gene data show CDR1 as SGDLS and CDR2 as YYNGEE. There are 17 residues in the CDR3. Trimming pared 4 bases from V and 7 bases from J, leaving 21 bases between. Written as DNA, the CDR3 is TGTGCCAGCAGCCCACGGGACATATCCTCGGGGAATTCACCCCTCCACTTT. This translates into CASSPRDISSGNSPLHF.

This chain links TRBV6-5 with TRBJ1-2; 8 nucleotides align to TRBD1. V trimming: 10 bases; J trimming: 2 bases; junction bases outside the gene matches: 3. From germline, CDR1 is MNHEY and CDR2 SVGAGI. This CDR3 is 12 amino acids long. The CDR3 bases are TGTGCCACCACAGGGGGGAACTATGGCTACACCTTC. It codes for CATTGGNYGYTF.

This rearrangement joins TRBV28 to TRBJ1-2, with a weak D call TRBD1 (5 bases). CDR3 length: 13 residues. CDR1 MDHEN and CDR2 SYDVKM come from the germline V gene. The V gene lost 5 bases and the J gene lost 0 bases, with 7 bases spanning the gap. This CDR3 is CASSQGSNYGYTF. The CDR3, as DNA: TGTGCCAGCAGTCAGGGTTCTAACTATGGCTACACCTTC.

This clone was observed once. This chain uses TRBV5-4 with TRBJ2-4; 9 nucleotides match TRBD2. This CDR3 comprises 14 residues. The V gene end was trimmed by 4 bases and the J gene end by 11 bases; junction bases not matched to a gene: 10. From germline, CDR1 is SGHNT and CDR2 YYREEE (reference sequence). CDR3 amino acids: CASSRGTSKEVQYF. CDR3 bases: TGTGCCAGCAGCCGGGGGACTAGCAAGGAGGTTCAGTACTTC.

The chain has TRBV7-9 and TRBJ2-5, with D possibly TRBD2 on 5 matching bases. This CDR3 region has 12 residues. Germline values: CDR1 SEHNR, CDR2 FQNEAQ (reference sequence). V lost 10 bases and J 4 bases, leaving 13 bases between the germline ends. The CDR3 nucleotides are TGTGCCACCGGAGGCGGCTCAGAGACCCAGTACTTC. The encoded protein is CATGGGSETQYF.

The V and J genes are TRBV7-9 and TRBJ2-1; 12 bases are a match to TRBD2. There are 18 residues in the CDR3. V lost 2 bases and J lost 9; bases outside the gene matches: 14. Germline V gives CDR1 SEHNR, CDR2 FQNEAQ (reference sequence). CDR3 nucleotides: TGTGCCAGCAGCTTACCGACTAGCGGGGGCCCCGGCGGGATTGAGCAGTTCTTC. This sequence encodes CASSLPTSGGPGGIEQFF.

The sample holds one count of this clone. The chain is built from TRBV9 and TRBJ1-5, with unresolved D. V dropped 0 bases and J dropped 10 bases, with 14 bases sitting between them. Germline CDR1 reads SGDLS; CDR2 reads YYNGEE. The CDR3 contains 14 residues. CDR3 DNA sequence: TGTGCCAGCAGCGTAGATCCGGGAATCAGCCCCCAGCATTTT. Its protein is CASSVDPGISPQHF. The whole variable domain, filled in from reference TRBV9 and TRBJ1-5, reads DSGVTQTPKHLITATGQRVTLRCSPRSGDLSVYWYQQSLDQGLQFLIQYYNGEERAKGNILERFSAQQFPDLHSELNLSSLELGDSALYFCASSVDPGISPQHFGDGTRLSIL.

This CDR3 reads CASSKGQGINIVTGELFF. The CDR3 nucleotides read TGTGCCAGCAGCAAGGGACAGGGAATTAATATTGTCACCGGGGAGCTGTTTTTT. This chain uses TRBV21-1 with TRBJ2-2; the tabulated D call, TRBD1, remains unverified against the DNA. TRBV21-1 is an annotated pseudogene. CDR3 length equals 18 residues.

V usage is TRBV30 and J usage is TRBJ1-6, with 7 nucleotides matching TRBD1. CDR1 and CDR2 (germline): GTSNPN, SVGIG (reference sequence). The CDR3 is 13 residues long. The junction had 4 bases not matched to a gene; V was cut back by 2 bases and J by 9 bases. The CDR3 loop reads CAWSLDRASPLHF. The CDR3 DNA reads as TGTGCCTGGAGTCTCGACAGGGCTTCACCCCTCCACTTT.

The chain is built from TRBV4-3 and TRBJ1-5, with TRBD1 matching over 11 bases. V lost 6 bases and J lost 11; bases outside the gene matches: 3. The CDR3 has 12 amino acids. Looked up from germline, CDR1 is LGHNA and CDR2 is YSLEER. CDR3 nucleotide sequence: TGCGCCAGCAGGGACAGGGGGCTGGCCCAGCATTTT. It translates to CASRDRGLAQHF.

The V and J genes are TRBV28 and TRBJ2-7, with D possibly TRBD2 on 5 matching bases. CDR1 MDHEN and CDR2 SYDVKM come from the germline V gene. CDR3 length equals 12 residues. V shed 2 bases and J shed 6 bases, with 8 bases lying between them. Written as DNA, the CDR3 is TGTGCCAGCAGTTTAATTACTAGCGAGCAGTACTTC. Translated: CASSLITSEQYF.

This chain joins TRBV4-2 and TRBJ2-1, with 8 nucleotides matching TRBD1. The CDR3 spans 14 residues. Trimming cost V 3 bases and J 8 bases; bases outside gene matches: 6. Germline V gene sequence: CDR1 LGHNA, CDR2 YNFKEQ. The CDR3, as DNA: TGTGCCAGCAGCCAGCACGGACAGGGCTATGAGCAGTTCTTC. Translation gives CASSQHGQGYEQFF.

This clone has a handful of counts. The genes are TRBV5-1 and TRBJ1-2; TRBD1 matches 8 bases. With V trimmed by 4 bases and J by 8 bases, 7 bases remained unmatched. The length of the CDR3 is 13 residues. CDR1 SGHRS and CDR2 YFSETQ come from the germline V gene. The CDR3 nucleotides read TGCGCCAGCAGCCAGGACAGGGACGGAGGCTACACCTTC. It yields the protein CASSQDRDGGYTF.

This rearrangement joins TRBV24-1 to TRBJ2-7, with 8 nucleotides matching TRBD1. The V gene end was trimmed by 5 bases and the J gene end by 3 bases; junction bases not matched to a gene: 11. The CDR3 is made up of 16 amino acids. Germline loops: CDR1 KGHDR, CDR2 SFDVKD. CDR3 bases: TGTGCCACCAGTGTCCAATCAACAGGGGGGCTCTACGAGCAGTACTTC. It encodes CATSVQSTGGLYEQYF.

This sequence joins TRBV6-5 and TRBJ2-5; TRBD1 agrees at 7 bases. This CDR3 has 15 residues. With 2 bases clipped from V and 4 bases from J, the junction kept 7 bases outside the gene matches. Germline V CDR1 and CDR2: MNHEY, SVGAGI. The DNA for the CDR3 is TGTGCCAGCAGTTACCCCCATACAGGGGTAGAGACCCAGTACTTC. This codes for CASSYPHTGVETQYF.

This clone was observed a few times. J is TRBJ1-1 and V is TRBV30, with 7 nucleotides matching TRBD1. V dropped 2 bases and J dropped 4; count of bases not matched to a gene: 7. The germline CDR1 and CDR2 sequences are GTSNPN and SVGIG (reference sequence). The CDR3 contains 14 residues. Written as DNA, the CDR3 is TGTGCCTGGAGTCATCAGGCAGGGGGCACTGAAGCTTTCTTT. This gives the protein CAWSHQAGGTEAFF.

The chain joins TRBV6-2 or TRBV6-3 to TRBJ2-7, with no clear D. CDR1 and CDR2 (germline): MNHEY, SVGEGT. This CDR3 region has 19 residues. Trimming shortened V by 4 bases and J by 2 bases, and 27 bases separated the two germline ends. The CDR3 DNA reads as TGTGCCAGCAGTTCGAGTAGTTTGTTCGGCGGCAGAATGACCTACGAGCAGTACTTC. Amino acid sequence: CASSSSSLFGGRMTYEQYF.

The chain carries TRBV11-3 and TRBJ2-2, with a possible D match to TRBD2 (7 bases). The V gene's germline CDR1 is SGHNT and CDR2 YENEEA. Trimming shortened V by 3 bases and J by 2 bases, and 10 bases separated the two germline ends. The length of the CDR3 is 15 residues. The CDR3: CASSLGGLNTGELFF. The CDR3 nucleotides are TGTGCCAGCAGCTTGGGGGGGCTCAACACCGGGGAGCTGTTTTTT.

The chain couples TRBV7-2 to TRBJ1-2; D gene ambiguous. Trimming removed 1 base at V and 8 bases at J, with 14 bases between. The CDR3 is made up of 14 amino acids. Germline V gives CDR1 SGHTA, CDR2 FQGNSA. As DNA, the CDR3 is TGTGCCAGCAGCTTAGGGGCAGAGTCTGGAGGCTACACCTTC. It encodes CASSLGAESGGYTF.

The chain uses TRBV19 and TRBJ2-7; 7 bases fit TRBD1. In germline, CDR1 is LNHDA, CDR2 SQIVND (reference sequence). The CDR3 loop spans 15 amino acids. Unmatched junction bases numbered 6, after V lost 4 bases and J lost 0 bases. The CDR3 region is CASSTVRQGSYEQYF. CDR3 DNA: TGTGCCAGTAGTACCGTACGACAGGGCTCCTACGAGCAGTACTTC.